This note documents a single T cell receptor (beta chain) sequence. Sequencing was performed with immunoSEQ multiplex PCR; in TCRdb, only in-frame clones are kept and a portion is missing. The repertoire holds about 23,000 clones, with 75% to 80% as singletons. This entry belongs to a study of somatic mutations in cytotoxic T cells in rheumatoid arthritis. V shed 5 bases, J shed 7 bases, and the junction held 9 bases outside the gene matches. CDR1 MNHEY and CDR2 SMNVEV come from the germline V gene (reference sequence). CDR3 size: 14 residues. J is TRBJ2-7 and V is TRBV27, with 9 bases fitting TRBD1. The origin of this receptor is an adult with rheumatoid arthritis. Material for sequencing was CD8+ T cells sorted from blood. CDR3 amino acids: CASSDRGYVKEQYF. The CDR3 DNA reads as TGTGCCAGCAGTGACAGGGGGTACGTTAAAGAGCAGTACTTC.